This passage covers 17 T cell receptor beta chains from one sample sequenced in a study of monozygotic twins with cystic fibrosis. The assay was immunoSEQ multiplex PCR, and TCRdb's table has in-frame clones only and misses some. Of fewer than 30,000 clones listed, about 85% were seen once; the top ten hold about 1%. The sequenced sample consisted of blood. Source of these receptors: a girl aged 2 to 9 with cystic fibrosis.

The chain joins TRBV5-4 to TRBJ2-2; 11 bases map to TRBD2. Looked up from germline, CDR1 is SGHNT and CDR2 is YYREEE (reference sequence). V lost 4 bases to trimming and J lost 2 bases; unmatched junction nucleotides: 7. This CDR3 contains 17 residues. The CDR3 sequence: CASSPKGLAENTGELFF. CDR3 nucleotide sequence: TGTGCCAGCAGCCCCAAGGGACTAGCGGAAAACACCGGGGAGCTGTTTTTT.

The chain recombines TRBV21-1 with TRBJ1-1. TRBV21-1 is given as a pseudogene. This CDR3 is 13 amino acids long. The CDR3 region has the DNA TGTGCCAGCAGCAATTTGGGGGAAAGAGGAGCTTTCTTT. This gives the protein CASSNLGERGAFF.

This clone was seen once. CDR3 region: CASMRGFEAFF. The CDR3 nucleotides read TGTGCCAGCATGAGGGGGTTTGAAGCTTTCTTT. This chain joins TRBV14 and TRBJ1-1, with a tentative D call TRBD1 (6 bases). This CDR3 spans 11 amino acids. CDR1 and CDR2 (germline): SGHDN, FVKESK. V lost 7 bases to trimming and J lost 7 bases, with 10 bases between them. The full variable domain, in which reference TRBV14 and TRBJ1-1 provide the parts outside the CDR3, is EAGVTQFPSHSVIEKGQTVTLRCDPISGHDNLYWYRRVMGKEIKFLLHFVKESKQDESGMPNNRFLAERTGGTYSTLKVQPAELEDSGVYFCASMRGFEAFFGQGTRLTVV.

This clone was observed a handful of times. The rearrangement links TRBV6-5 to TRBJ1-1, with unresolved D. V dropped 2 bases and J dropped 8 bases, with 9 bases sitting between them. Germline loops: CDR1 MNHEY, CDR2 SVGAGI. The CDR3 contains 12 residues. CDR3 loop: CASSYGPGEAFF. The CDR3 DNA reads TGTGCCAGCAGTTACGGCCCGGGAGAAGCTTTCTTT.

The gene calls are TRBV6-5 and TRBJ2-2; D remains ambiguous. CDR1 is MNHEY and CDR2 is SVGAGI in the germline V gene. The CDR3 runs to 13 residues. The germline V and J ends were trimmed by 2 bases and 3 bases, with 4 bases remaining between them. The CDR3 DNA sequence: TGTGCCAGCAGTTACAGGGACACCGGGGAGCTGTTTTTT. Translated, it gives CASSYRDTGELFF.

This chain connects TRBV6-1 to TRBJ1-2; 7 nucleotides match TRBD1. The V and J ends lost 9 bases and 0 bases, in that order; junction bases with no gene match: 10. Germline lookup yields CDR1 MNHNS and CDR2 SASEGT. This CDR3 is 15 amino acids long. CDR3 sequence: CASVGQAAANYGYTF. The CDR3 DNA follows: TGTGCCAGTGTTGGACAGGCCGCAGCTAACTATGGCTACACCTTC.

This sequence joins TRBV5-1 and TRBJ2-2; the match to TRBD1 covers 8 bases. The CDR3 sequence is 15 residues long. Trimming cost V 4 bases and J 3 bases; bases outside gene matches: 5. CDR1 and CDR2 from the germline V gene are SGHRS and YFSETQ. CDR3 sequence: CASSELQGDTGELFF. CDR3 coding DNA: TGCGCCAGCAGCGAGTTACAGGGGGACACCGGGGAGCTGTTTTTT.

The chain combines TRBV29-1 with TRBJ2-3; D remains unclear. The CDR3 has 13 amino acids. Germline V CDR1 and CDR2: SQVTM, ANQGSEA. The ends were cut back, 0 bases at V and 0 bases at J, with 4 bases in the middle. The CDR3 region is CSVEEDSTDTQYF. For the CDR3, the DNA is TGCAGCGTTGAAGAGGACAGCACAGATACGCAGTATTTT.

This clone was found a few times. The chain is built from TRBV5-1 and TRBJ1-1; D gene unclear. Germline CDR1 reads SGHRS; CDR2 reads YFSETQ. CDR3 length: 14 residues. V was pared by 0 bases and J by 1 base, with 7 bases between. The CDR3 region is CASSLAVGNTEAFF. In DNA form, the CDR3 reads TGCGCCAGCAGCTTGGCGGTGGGGAACACTGAAGCTTTCTTT. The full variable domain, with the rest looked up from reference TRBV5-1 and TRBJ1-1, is KAGVTQTPRYLIKTRGQQVTLSCSPISGHRSVSWYQQTPGQGLQFLFEYFSETQRNKGNFPGRFSGRQFSNSRSEMNVSTLELGDSALYLCASSLAVGNTEAFFGQGTRLTVV.

CDR3 coding DNA: TGTGCCAGCAGTTACTCTCAGGGTAGGGGTGAAAAACTGTTTTTT. Translated, it gives CASSYSQGRGEKLFF. The V call is TRBV6-6, the J call TRBJ1-4, with D tentatively TRBD1 (5 bases). This CDR3 has 15 amino acids. From germline, CDR1 is MNHNY and CDR2 SVGAGI (reference sequence). V shed 0 bases and J shed 7 bases, with 12 bases lying between them.

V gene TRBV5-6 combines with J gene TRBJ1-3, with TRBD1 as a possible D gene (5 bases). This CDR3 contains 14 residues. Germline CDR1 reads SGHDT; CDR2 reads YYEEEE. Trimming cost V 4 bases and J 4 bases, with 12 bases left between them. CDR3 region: CASSRTRDGNTIYF. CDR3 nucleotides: TGTGCCAGCAGCCGGACAAGGGACGGAAACACCATATATTTT.

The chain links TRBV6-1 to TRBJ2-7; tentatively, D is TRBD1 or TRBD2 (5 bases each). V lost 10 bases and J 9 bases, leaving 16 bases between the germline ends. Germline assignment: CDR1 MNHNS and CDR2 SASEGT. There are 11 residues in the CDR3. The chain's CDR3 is CATGTALGQYF. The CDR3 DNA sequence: TGTGCCACCGGGACCGCCCTCGGGCAGTACTTC.

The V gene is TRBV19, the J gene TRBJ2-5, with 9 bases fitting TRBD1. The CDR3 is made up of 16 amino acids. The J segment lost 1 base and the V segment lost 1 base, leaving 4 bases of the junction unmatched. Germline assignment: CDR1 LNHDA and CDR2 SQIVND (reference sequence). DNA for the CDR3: TGTGCCAGTAGTATAGCTGCACAGGGGGCCCAAGAGACCCAGTACTTC. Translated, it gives CASSIAAQGAQETQYF.

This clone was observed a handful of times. The CDR3 loop reads CASSLQGVRGNTEAFF. CDR3 DNA sequence: TGTGCCAGCAGCCTACAGGGGGTAAGGGGGAACACTGAAGCTTTCTTT. The genes are TRBV6-6 and TRBJ1-1; 8 bases agree with TRBD1. The length of the CDR3 is 16 residues. J was trimmed by 1 base and V by 6 bases; bases with no gene match: 10. The germline V gene has CDR1 MNHNY and CDR2 SVGAGI (reference sequence).

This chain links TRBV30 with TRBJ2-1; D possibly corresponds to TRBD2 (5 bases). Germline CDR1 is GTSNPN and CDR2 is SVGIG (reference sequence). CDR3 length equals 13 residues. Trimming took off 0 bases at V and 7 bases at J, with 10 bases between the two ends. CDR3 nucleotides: TGTGCCTGGAGTGTCGGAGGTCTAAATGAGCAGTTCTTC. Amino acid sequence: CAWSVGGLNEQFF.

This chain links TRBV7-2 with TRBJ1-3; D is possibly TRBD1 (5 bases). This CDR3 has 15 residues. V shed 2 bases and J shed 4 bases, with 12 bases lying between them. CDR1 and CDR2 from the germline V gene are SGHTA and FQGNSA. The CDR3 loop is CASSLRQGLGNTIYF. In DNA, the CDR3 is TGTGCCAGCAGCTTACGTCAGGGATTGGGAAACACCATATATTTT.

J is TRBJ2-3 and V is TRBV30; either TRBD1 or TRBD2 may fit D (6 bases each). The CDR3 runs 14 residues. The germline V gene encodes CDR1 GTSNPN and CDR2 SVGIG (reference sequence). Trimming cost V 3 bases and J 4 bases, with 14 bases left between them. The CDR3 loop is CAWRAGHFADTQYF. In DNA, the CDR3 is TGTGCCTGGAGGGCGGGACATTTTGCAGATACGCAGTATTTT.